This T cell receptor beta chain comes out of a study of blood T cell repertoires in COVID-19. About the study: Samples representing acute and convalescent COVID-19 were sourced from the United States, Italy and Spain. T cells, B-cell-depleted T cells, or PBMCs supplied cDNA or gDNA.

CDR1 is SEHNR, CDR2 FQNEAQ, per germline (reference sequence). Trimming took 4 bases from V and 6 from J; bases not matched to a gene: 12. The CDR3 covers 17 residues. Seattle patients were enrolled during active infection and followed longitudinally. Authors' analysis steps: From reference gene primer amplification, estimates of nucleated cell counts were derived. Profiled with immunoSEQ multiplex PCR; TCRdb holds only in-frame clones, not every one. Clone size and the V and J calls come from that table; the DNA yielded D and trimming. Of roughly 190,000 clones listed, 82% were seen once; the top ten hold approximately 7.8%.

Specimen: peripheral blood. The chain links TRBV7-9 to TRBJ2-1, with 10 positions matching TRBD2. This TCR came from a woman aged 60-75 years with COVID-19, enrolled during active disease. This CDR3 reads CASSSGGLAGVSNEQFF. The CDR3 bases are TGTGCCAGCAGCTCCGGGGGGCTAGCGGGAGTAAGCAATGAGCAGTTCTTC.